The rows below give T cell receptor beta chains drawn from one sample of a study of cytomegalovirus exposure and HLA in healthy donors. Only in-frame clones appear in the TCRdb table, and some are missing; sequencing was by immunoSEQ multiplex PCR. Of 100,000 or so clones in the sample, 80% to 85% were seen once. Specimen: PBMCs. These receptors were taken from a man aged 40-55 years in good health and CMV-seronegative. CDR3s include the opening cysteine and the closing phenylalanine or tryptophan. A D gene is named only where the DNA matches it firmly. The listing skips clone size in some rows; elsewhere it reads once, few, many or a size class.

TRBV5-6	-	TRBD1	TRBJ1-2	13	CASSPTGVAGHTF	TGTGCCAGCAGCCCGACAGGGGTCGCGGGTCACACCTTC
TRBV9	once	-	TRBJ1-3	16	CASSVASPTSGNTIYF	TGTGCCAGCAGCGTAGCTAGTCCGACCTCCGGAAACACCATATATTTT
TRBV7-2	-	-	TRBJ2-7	12	CASSYGQSEQYF	TGTGCCAGCAGCTACGGACAGAGCGAGCAGTACTTC
TRBV5-1	-	TRBD2	TRBJ2-3	16	CASSPGGAGVADTQYF	TGCGCCAGCAGCCCCGGGGGAGCGGGGGTTGCAGATACGCAGTATTTT
TRBV9	-	-	TRBJ1-2	12	CASSVAGYGYTF	TGTGCCAGCAGCGTAGCGGGCTATGGCTACACCTTC
TRBV5-8	-	-	TRBJ2-3	16	CASSLRDLSRLGGTYF	TGTGCCAGCAGCTTAAGGGACCTCTCGAGGCTGGGGGGAACTTATTTT
TRBV18	-	-	TRBJ1-4	15	CASSPETGGSEKLFF	TGTGCCAGCTCACCGGAGACGGGGGGCAGTGAAAAACTGTTTTTT
TRBV5-5	few	TRBD1	TRBJ1-5	16	CASSLGDGQGVQPQHF	TGTGCCAGCAGCTTGGGAGATGGACAGGGCGTTCAGCCCCAGCATTTT
TRBV29-1	few	-	TRBJ2-6	15	CSVEDNNSGANVLTF	TGCAGCGTTGAAGATAACAACTCTGGGGCCAACGTCCTGACTTTC
TRBV5-1	-	-	TRBJ2-5	16	CASSSSGSPGVETQYF	TGCGCCAGCAGCTCCTCGGGATCTCCAGGGGTGGAGACCCAGTACTTC
TRBV7-2	-	-	TRBJ2-6	15	CASSLIASGANVLTF	TGTGCCAGCAGCTTAATAGCCTCTGGGGCCAACGTCCTGACTTTC
TRBV7-9	few	TRBD1	TRBJ1-6	16	CASSLGTGGMISPLHF	TGTGCCAGCAGCTTAGGGACAGGGGGCATGATTTCACCCCTCCACTTT
TRBV30	-	-	TRBJ2-5	15	CAWSVLGQGQETQYF	TGTGCCTGGAGTGTACTGGGGCAGGGGCAAGAGACCCAGTACTTC
TRBV5-1	-	TRBD1	TRBJ1-6	17	CASSLGQDHRLGSPLHF	TGCGCCAGCAGCCTCGGACAGGATCATAGGTTAGGTTCACCCCTCCACTTT
TRBV28	-	-	TRBJ2-5	13	CASSFSRVQTQYF	TGTGCCAGCAGTTTTAGCAGGGTGCAGACCCAGTACTTC
TRBV7-2	-	TRBD2	TRBJ2-3	15	CASSWGSGGQDTQYF	TGTGCCAGCAGCTGGGGGAGCGGGGGGCAGGATACGCAGTATTTT
TRBV15	few	TRBD1	TRBJ1-2	14	CATSNWAGGAGYTF	TGTGCCACCAGCAATTGGGCAGGGGGCGCTGGCTACACCTTC
TRBV7-9	-	TRBD2	TRBJ2-1	15	CASSYGLAGNNEQFF	TGTGCCAGCAGCTACGGACTAGCGGGGAACAATGAGCAGTTCTTC
TRBV5-4	-	-	TRBJ2-2	13	CASSSVQGALWFF	TGTGCCAGCAGCTCGGTACAAGGGGCCCTCTGGTTTTTT
TRBV19	-	-	TRBJ1-1	15	CASSMGLTANTEAFF	TGTGCCAGTAGTATGGGCCTGACAGCGAACACTGAAGCTTTCTTT
TRBV5-6	-	-	TRBJ1-2	16	CASSLWSVRAGYGYTF	TGTGCCAGCAGCTTGTGGAGCGTGCGGGCGGGCTATGGCTACACCTTC
TRBV2	-	TRBD1	TRBJ1-1	15	CASSEDRTGPGEAFF	TGTGCCAGCAGTGAAGATCGGACAGGGCCTGGTGAAGCTTTCTTT
TRBV7-2	few	-	TRBJ1-1	18	CASSLSIHENRDPTEAFF	TGTGCCAGCAGCTTGTCGATCCACGAGAACAGGGATCCCACTGAAGCTTTCTTT
TRBV23-1	-	-	TRBJ1-4	14	CASSQNRYNEKLFF	TGCGCCAGCAGTCAAAACCGCTATAATGAAAAACTGTTTTTT
TRBV7-9	-	-	TRBJ2-7	13	CASSLPGSYEQYF	TGTGCCAGCAGCTTACCGGGCTCCTACGAGCAGTACTTC
TRBV14	-	-	TRBJ1-1	16	CASSQEFWGGLTEAFF	TGTGCCAGCAGCCAGGAGTTTTGGGGGGGGCTTACTGAAGCTTTCTTT
TRBV30	few	-	TRBJ1-2	14	CAWIGGRVHYGYTF	TGTGCCTGGATCGGGGGGAGGGTACACTATGGCTACACCTTC
TRBV5-1	-	-	TRBJ1-1	13	CASSLLQNTEAFF	TGCGCCAGCAGCTTGTTACAGAACACTGAAGCTTTCTTT
TRBV9	-	TRBD1	TRBJ2-5	15	CASSHQEDRGETQYF	TGTGCCAGCAGCCACCAGGAAGACAGGGGAGAGACCCAGTACTTC